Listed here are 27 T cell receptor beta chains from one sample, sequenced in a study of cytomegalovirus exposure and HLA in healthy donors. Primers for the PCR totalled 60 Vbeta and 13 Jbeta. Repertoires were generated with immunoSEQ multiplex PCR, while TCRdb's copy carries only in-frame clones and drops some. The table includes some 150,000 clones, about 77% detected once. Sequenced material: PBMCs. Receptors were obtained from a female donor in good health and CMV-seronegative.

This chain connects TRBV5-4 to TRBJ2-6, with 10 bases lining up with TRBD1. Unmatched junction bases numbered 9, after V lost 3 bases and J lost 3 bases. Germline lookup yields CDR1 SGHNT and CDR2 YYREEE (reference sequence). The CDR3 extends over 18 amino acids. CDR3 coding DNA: TGTGCCAGCAGCTCCGCAGGGACAGGGGAAGGTGGGGCCAACGTCCTGACTTTC. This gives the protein CASSSAGTGEGGANVLTF.

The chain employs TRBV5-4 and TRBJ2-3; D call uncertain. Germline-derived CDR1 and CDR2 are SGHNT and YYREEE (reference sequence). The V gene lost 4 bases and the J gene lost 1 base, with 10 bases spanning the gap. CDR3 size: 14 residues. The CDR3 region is CASSPASGTDTQYF. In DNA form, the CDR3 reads TGTGCCAGCAGCCCTGCTTCGGGCACAGATACGCAGTATTTT.

CDR3 nucleotides: TGTGCCAGCAGCACCTCCGGGACAGGGGATTGCGAGCAGTACTTC. Translated, it gives CASSTSGTGDCEQYF. The chain carries TRBV7-9 and TRBJ2-7, with 10 bases that match TRBD1. This CDR3 spans 15 amino acids. Germline loops: CDR1 SEHNR, CDR2 FQNEAQ (reference sequence). V lost 5 bases to trimming and J lost 6 bases; unmatched junction nucleotides: 10.

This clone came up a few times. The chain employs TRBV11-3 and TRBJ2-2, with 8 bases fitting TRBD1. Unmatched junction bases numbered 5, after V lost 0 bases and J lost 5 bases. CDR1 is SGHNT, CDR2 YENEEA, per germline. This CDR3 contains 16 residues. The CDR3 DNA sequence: TGTGCCAGCAGCTTAGATATGACAGGGGTGACCGGGGAGCTGTTTTTT. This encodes CASSLDMTGVTGELFF.

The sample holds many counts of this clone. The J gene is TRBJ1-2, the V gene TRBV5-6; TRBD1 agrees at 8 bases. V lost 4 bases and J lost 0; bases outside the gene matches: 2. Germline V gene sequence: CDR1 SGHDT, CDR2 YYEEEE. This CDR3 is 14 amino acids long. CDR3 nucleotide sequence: TGTGCCAGCAGCCGGGACAGGACTAACTATGGCTACACCTTC. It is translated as CASSRDRTNYGYTF.

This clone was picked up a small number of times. Here the CDR3 reads CASSVGGAEQYF. The CDR3 DNA reads as TGCGCCAGCAGTGTTGGCGGGGCCGAGCAGTACTTC. The genes are TRBV10-1 and TRBJ2-7; a weak D match, TRBD2 (6 bases). This CDR3 has 12 residues. Trimming removed 4 bases at V and 6 bases at J, with 10 bases between. Germline CDR1 and CDR2: WNHNN and SYGVQD (reference sequence).

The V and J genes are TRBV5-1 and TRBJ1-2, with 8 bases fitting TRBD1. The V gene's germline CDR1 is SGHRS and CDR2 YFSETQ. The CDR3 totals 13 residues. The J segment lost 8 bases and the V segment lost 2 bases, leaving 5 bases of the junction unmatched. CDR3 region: CASSFDRGSGYTF. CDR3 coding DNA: TGCGCCAGCAGCTTCGACAGGGGTAGCGGCTACACCTTC.

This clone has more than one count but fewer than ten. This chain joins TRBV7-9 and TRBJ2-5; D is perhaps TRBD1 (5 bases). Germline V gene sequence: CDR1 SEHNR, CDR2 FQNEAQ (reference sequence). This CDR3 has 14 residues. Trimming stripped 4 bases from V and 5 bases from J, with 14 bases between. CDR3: CASSSARGLETQYF. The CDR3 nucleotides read TGTGCCAGCAGCTCCGCTAGGGGTCTCGAGACCCAGTACTTC.

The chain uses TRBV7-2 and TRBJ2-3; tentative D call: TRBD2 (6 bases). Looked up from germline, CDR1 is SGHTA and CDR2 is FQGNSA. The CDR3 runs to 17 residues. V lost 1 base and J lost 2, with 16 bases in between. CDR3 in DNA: TGTGCCAGCAGCTTAGTATCAGGGTGGGAGGCCACAGATACGCAGTATTTT. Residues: CASSLVSGWEATDTQYF.

This CDR3 is CASKGVGYEQFF. CDR3 DNA sequence: TGTGCCAGCAAGGGAGTCGGCTATGAGCAGTTCTTC. The chain employs TRBV9 and TRBJ2-1; D is perhaps TRBD2 (5 bases). The CDR3 sequence is 12 residues long. V dropped 6 bases and J dropped 8 bases, with 12 bases sitting between them. The germline gives CDR1 SGDLS, CDR2 YYNGEE.

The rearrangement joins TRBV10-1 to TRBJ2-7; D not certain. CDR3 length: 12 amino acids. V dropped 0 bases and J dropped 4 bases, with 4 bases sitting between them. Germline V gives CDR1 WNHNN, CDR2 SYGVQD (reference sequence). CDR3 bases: TGCGCCAGCAGTGAGTCTTCATACGAGCAGTACTTC. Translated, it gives CASSESSYEQYF.

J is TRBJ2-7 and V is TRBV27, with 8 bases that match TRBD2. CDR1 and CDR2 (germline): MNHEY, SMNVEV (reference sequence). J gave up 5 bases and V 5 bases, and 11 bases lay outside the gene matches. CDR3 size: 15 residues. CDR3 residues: CASSPGRLAGNEQYF. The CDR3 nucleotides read TGTGCCAGCAGTCCAGGGCGGCTAGCGGGTAACGAGCAGTACTTC.

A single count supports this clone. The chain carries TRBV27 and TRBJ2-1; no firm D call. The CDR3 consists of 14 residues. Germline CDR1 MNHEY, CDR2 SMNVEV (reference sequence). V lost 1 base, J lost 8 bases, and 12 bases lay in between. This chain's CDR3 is CASSLYPESDEQFF. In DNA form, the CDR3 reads TGTGCCAGCAGTTTATATCCCGAAAGCGATGAGCAGTTCTTC.

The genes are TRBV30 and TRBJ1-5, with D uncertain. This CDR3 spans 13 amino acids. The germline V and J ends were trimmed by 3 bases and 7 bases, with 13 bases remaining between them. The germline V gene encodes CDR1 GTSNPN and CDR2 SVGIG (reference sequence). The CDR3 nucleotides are TGTGCCTGGAGCCTGGAAAGCGGGCAGCCCCAGCATTTT. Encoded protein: CAWSLESGQPQHF.

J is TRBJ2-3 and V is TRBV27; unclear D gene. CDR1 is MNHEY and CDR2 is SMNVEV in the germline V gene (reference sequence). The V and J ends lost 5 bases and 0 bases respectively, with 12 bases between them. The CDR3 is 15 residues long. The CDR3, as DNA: TGTGCCAGCAGTCCTGTACTACTTAGCACAGATACGCAGTATTTT. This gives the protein CASSPVLLSTDTQYF.

The CDR3 coding sequence is TGTGCCAGCAGCTCGACAAGTTTCCAAGAGACCCAGTACTTC. This gives the protein CASSSTSFQETQYF. The chain is built from TRBV5-5 and TRBJ2-5; D unclear. Looked up from germline, CDR1 is SGHKS and CDR2 is YYEKEE (reference sequence). The ends were cut back, 3 bases at V and 1 base at J, with 10 bases in the middle. This CDR3 region has 14 residues.

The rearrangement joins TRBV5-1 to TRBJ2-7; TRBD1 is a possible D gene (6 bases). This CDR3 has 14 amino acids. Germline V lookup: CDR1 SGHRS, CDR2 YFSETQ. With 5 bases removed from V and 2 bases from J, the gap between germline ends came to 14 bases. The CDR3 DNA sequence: TGCGCCAGCAGTGGGGCTCAGGGGCCCTACGAGCAGTACTTC. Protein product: CASSGAQGPYEQYF.

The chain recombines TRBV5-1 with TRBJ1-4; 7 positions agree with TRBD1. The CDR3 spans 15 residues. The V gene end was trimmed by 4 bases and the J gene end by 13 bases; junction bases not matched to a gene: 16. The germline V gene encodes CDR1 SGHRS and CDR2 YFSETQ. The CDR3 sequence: CASSPTEGGSTILFF. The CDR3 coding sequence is TGCGCCAGCAGCCCCACGGAAGGGGGCTCTACTATACTGTTTTTT.

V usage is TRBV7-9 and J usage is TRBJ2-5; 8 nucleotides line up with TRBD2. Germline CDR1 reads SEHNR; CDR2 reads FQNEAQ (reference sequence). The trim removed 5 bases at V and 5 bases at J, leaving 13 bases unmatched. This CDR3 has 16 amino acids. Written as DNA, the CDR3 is TGTGCCAGCAGCCCCCTGGGGTCACGGGGGGGGGAGACCCAGTACTTC. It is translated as CASSPLGSRGGETQYF.

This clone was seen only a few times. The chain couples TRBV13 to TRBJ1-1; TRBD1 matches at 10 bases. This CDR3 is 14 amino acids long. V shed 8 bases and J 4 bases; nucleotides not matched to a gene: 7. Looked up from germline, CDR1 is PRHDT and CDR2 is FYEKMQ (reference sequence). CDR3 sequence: CASDPGQGTTEAFF. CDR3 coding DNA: TGTGCCAGCGACCCGGGACAGGGGACCACTGAAGCTTTCTTT.

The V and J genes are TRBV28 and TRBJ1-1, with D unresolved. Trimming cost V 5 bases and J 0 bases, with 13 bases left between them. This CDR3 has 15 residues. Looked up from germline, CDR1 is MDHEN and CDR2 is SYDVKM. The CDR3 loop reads CASSIPDNLNTEAFF. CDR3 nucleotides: TGTGCCAGCAGTATACCCGACAATCTGAACACTGAAGCTTTCTTT.

In nucleotides, the CDR3 is TGCGCCAGCAGCAAATCTGACAGAACTGAAGCTTTCTTT. As protein: CASSKSDRTEAFF. This sequence joins TRBV5-1 and TRBJ1-1, with D perhaps TRBD1 (5 bases). Germline loops: CDR1 SGHRS, CDR2 YFSETQ. The V gene lost 4 bases and the J gene lost 5 bases, with 12 bases spanning the gap. The CDR3 runs 13 residues.

The CDR3 coding sequence is TGTGCCAGCAGTTTTCGAGGGCCCGGAAACACCATATATTTT. It is translated as CASSFRGPGNTIYF. The rearrangement links TRBV28 to TRBJ1-3; D not resolved. Trimming cost V 3 bases and J 4 bases, with 10 bases left between them. The CDR3 is made up of 14 amino acids. CDR1 and CDR2 from the germline V gene are MDHEN and SYDVKM.

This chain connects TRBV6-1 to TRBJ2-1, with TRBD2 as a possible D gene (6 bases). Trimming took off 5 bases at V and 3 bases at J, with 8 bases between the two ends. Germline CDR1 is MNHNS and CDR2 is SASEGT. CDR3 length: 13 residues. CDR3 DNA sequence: TGTGCCAGCAGTTCGACTAGCTACAATGAGCAGTTCTTC. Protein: CASSSTSYNEQFF.

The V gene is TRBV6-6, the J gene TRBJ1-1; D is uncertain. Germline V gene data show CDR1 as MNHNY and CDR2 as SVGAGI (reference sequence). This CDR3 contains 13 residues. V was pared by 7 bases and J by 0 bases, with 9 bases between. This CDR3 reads CASTSYMNTEAFF. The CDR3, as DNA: TGTGCCAGCACATCGTACATGAACACTGAAGCTTTCTTT.

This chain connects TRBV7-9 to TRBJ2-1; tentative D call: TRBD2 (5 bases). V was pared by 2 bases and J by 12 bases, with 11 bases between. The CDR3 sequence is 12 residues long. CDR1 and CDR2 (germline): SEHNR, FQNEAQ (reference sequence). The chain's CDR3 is CASSLLTMGQFF. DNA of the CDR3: TGTGCCAGCAGCTTACTGACTATGGGGCAGTTCTTC.

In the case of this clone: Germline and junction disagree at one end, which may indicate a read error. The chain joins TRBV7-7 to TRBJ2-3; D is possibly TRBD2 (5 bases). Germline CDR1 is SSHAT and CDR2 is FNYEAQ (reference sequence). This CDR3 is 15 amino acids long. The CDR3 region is CASSAAGPQGDTQYF. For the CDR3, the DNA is TGTGCTAGCAGCGCGGCGGGTCCCCAAGGGGATACGCAGTATTTT. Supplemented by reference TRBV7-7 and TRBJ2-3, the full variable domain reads GAGVSQSPRYKVTKRGQDVTLRCDPISSHATLYWYQQALGQGPEFLTYFNYEAQPDKSGLPSDRFSAERPEGSISTLTIQRTEQRDSAMYRCASSAAGPQGDTQYFGPGTRLTVL.